This T cell receptor (beta chain) is drawn from a study of prognosis after radiotherapy for stage I lung cancer. Across the study: The study enrolled patients with stage I non-small cell lung cancer between early 2018 and early 2019. Study-wide results and limits: Whether the expanded TCR clones were tumor-specific was not determined.

Trimming stripped 5 bases from V and 8 bases from J, with 22 bases between. This CDR3 has 16 residues. Germline CDR1 and CDR2: MDHEN and SYDVKM. There were around 6 milliliters of peripheral blood drawn at each of two time points. Genomic DNA yielded TCR beta CDR3, amplified by two-round multiplex PCR. Gene-specific primers for each TRBV and TRBJ gene drove first-round PCR. TCRdb passed the multiplex PCR reads through MiXCR, listing each CDR3 protein once. The sample includes roughly 25,000 distinct CDR3 sequences, about 34% of them seen just once. This clonotype was seen repeatedly, ten times or more. Its specificity is unknown.

The source was PBMCs, collected before or after stereotactic body radiation therapy (not recorded which). This TCR was recovered from a donor over 45 with non-small cell lung cancer. V usage is TRBV28 and J usage is TRBJ1-3; tentatively, D is TRBD1 (5 bases). CDR3 region: CASSPRLGTDRDTIYF. In nucleotides, the CDR3 is TGTGCCAGCAGTCCCAGGCTCGGGACCGATCGGGACACCATATATTTT.